This T cell receptor beta chain was recovered during a study of vaccination and CD4 T cells after COVID-19. Looking at the study overall: Post-vaccine sample collection happened at a median of about 10 weeks after dose two, ranging 14 to 241. Overlapping spike peptides served as the stimulus for the cells. These peptides came from SARS-CoV-2 and from the common cold coronaviruses HCoV-NL63, HCoV-OC43 and HCoV-229E.

Researchers used the Oncomine TCR Beta short-read assay to sequence DNA from cultured CD4+ T cells. TCRdb processed the PCR reads anew with MiXCR; each CDR3 protein has one entry. The sample contains 10,000 to 15,000 distinct CDR3 sequences, approximately 74% of which appear only once. Trimming took 6 bases from V and 4 from J; bases not matched to a gene: 11. The CDR3 is made up of 14 amino acids. Germline V CDR1 and CDR2: DFQATT, SNEGSKA (reference sequence). The sample's treatment: roughly ten-day PBMC culture with coronavirus spike peptide pools or control peptides (ViraFEST assay). ViraFEST grew antigen-specific T cells using peptide pools, then sequenced TCRs. Fresh IL-2 medium was used to replace half of the medium on days 3 and 7. In this sample, this clonotype turned up once. The antigen is not known.

The chain employs TRBV20-1 and TRBJ2-5; 7 bases fit TRBD2. The receptor was isolated from a human donor who received a COVID-19 vaccine. The source material was CD4+ T cells from blood, cultured in vitro, sampled after SARS-CoV-2 vaccination. The CDR3 coding sequence is TGCAGTGCCCGGAGTTCCGCGGGGGTAGAGACCCAGTACTTC. Its protein is CSARSSAGVETQYF.